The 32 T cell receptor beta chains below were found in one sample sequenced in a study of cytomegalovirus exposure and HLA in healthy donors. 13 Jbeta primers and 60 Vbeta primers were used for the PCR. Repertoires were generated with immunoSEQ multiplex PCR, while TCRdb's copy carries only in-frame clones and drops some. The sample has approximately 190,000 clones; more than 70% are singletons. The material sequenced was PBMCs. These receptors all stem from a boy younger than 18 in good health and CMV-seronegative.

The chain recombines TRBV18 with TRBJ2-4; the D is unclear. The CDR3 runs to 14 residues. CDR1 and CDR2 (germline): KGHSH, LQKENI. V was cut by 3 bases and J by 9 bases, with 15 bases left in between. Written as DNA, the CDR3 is TGTGCCAGCTCACCTCCGTTTGTGTGGAGCATTCAGTACTTC. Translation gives CASSPPFVWSIQYF.

CDR3 residues: CASSQDGREGFATNEKLFF. The DNA for the CDR3 is TGCGCCAGCAGCCAAGACGGTCGGGAGGGATTTGCAACTAATGAAAAACTGTTTTTT. The V and J genes are TRBV4-1 and TRBJ1-4, with no clear D. CDR1 and CDR2 from the germline V gene are MGHRA and YSYEKL. V was cut by 0 bases and J by 0 bases, with 17 bases left in between. CDR3 size: 19 residues.

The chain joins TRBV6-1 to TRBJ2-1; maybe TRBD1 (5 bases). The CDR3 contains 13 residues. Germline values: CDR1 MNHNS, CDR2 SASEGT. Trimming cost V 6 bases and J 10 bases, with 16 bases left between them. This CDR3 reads CASRTAGAPEQFF. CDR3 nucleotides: TGTGCCAGCAGAACCGCTGGGGCCCCAGAGCAGTTCTTC.

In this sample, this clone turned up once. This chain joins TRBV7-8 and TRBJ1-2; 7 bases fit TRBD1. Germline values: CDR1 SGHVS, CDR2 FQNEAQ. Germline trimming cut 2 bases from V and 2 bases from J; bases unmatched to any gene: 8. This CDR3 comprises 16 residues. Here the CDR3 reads CASSLTRTGGNYGYTF. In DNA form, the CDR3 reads TGTGCCAGCAGCTTAACCCGGACAGGTGGGAACTATGGCTACACCTTC.

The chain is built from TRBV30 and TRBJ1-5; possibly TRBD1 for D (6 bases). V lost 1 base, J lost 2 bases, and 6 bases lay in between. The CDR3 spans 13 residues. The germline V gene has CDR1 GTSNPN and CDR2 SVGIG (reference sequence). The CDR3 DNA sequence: TGTGCCTGGAGTGCAGGGGGCAATCAGCCCCAGCATTTT. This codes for CAWSAGGNQPQHF.

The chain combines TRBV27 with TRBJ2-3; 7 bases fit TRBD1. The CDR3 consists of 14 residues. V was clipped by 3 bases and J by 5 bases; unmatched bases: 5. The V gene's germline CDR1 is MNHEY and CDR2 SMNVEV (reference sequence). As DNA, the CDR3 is TGTGCCAGCAGTTTTGGCAGGGGGAGAGATACGCAGTATTTT. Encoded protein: CASSFGRGRDTQYF.

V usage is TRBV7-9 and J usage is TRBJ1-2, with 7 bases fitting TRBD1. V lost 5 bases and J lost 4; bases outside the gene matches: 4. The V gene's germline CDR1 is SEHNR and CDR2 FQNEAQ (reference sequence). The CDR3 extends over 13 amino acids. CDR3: CASSDRDSYGYTF. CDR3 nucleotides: TGTGCCAGCAGCGACCGGGACAGCTATGGCTACACCTTC.

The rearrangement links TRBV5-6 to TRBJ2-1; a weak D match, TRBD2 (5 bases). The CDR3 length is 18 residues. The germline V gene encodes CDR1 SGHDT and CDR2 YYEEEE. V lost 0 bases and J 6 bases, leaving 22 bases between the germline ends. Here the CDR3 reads CASSLVGRGGSPRNEQFF. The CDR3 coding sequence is TGTGCCAGCAGCTTGGTAGGGAGAGGTGGGAGCCCACGCAATGAGCAGTTCTTC.

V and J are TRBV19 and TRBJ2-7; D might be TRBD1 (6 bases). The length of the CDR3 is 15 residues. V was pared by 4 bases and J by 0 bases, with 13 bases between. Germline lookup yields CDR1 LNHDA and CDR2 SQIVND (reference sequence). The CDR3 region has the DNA TGTGCCAGTAGTAAGGGGGTTCCTAACTCCTACGAGCAGTACTTC. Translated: CASSKGVPNSYEQYF.

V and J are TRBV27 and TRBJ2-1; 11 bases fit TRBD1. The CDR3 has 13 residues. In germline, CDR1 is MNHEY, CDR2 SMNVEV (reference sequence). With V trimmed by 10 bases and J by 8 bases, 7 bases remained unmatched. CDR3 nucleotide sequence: TGTGCCACCCGGACAGGGGGCTCGTATGAGCAGTTCTTC. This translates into CATRTGGSYEQFF.

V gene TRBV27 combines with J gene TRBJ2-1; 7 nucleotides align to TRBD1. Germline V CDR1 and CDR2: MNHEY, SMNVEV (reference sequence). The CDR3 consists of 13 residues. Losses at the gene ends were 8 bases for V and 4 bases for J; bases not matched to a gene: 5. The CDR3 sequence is CASRDRPYNEQFF. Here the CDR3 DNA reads TGTGCCAGCCGGGACAGACCATACAATGAGCAGTTCTTC.

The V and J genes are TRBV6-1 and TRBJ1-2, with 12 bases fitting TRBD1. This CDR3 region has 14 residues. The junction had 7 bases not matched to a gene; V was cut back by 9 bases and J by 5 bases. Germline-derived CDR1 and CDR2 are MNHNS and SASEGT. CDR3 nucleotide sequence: TGTGCCAGTGGGACAGGGGGCTCATTTTATGGCTACACCTTC. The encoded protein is CASGTGGSFYGYTF.

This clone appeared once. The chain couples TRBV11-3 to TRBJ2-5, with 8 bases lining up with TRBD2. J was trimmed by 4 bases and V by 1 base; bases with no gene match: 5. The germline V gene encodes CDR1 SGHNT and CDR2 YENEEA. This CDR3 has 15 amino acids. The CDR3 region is CASSLGAAGGETQYF. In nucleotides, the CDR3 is TGTGCCAGCAGCTTAGGCGCCGCGGGAGGAGAGACCCAGTACTTC.

CDR3 DNA: TGTGCCAGCAGTTTAAAATATGGGGCCGAGCAGTACTTC. Translated, it gives CASSLKYGAEQYF. The chain links TRBV27 to TRBJ2-7, with D maybe TRBD1 (5 bases). The V gene lost 2 bases and the J gene lost 6 bases, with 11 bases spanning the gap. This CDR3 region has 13 residues. CDR1 and CDR2 from the germline V gene are MNHEY and SMNVEV (reference sequence).

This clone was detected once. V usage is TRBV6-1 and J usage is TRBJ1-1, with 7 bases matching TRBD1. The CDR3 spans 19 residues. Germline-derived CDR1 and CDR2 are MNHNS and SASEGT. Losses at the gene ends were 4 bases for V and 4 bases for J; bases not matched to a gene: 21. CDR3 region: CASSGPTVRQGEGGTEAFF. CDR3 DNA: TGTGCCAGCAGTGGCCCTACCGTACGACAGGGTGAAGGGGGCACTGAAGCTTTCTTT.

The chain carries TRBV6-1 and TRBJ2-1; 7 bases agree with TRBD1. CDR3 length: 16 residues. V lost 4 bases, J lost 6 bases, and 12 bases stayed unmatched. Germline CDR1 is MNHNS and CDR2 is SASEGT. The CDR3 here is CASSARDRILVNEQFF. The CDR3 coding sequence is TGTGCCAGCAGTGCCCGGGACAGAATTTTGGTCAATGAGCAGTTCTTC.

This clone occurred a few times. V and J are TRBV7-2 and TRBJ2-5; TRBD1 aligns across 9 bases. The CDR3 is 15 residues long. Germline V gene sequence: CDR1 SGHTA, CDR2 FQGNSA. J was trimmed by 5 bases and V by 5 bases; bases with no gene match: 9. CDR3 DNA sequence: TGTGCCAGCAGCCGCCGGGACAGGGTATGGGAGACCCAGTACTTC. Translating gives CASSRRDRVWETQYF.

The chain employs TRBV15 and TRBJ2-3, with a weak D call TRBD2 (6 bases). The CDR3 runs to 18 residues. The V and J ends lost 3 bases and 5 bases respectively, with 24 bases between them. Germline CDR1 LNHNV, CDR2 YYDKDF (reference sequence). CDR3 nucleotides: TGTGCCACCAGCAGGCAGGGAGCGGTGGCTAGCGTAGGAGATACGCAGTATTTT. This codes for CATSRQGAVASVGDTQYF.

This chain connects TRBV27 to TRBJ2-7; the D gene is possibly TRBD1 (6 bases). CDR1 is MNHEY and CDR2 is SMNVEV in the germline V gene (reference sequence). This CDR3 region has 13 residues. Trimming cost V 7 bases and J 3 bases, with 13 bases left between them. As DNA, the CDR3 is TGTGCCAGCAAGCGGACAGCGAGCTACGAGCAGTACTTC. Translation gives CASKRTASYEQYF.

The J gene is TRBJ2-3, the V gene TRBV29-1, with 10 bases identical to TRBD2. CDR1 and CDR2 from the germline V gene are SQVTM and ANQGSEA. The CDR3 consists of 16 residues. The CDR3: CMTLAGVEGRTDTQYF. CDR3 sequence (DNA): TGCATGACGCTAGCGGGAGTTGAGGGCCGTACAGATACGCAGTATTTT.

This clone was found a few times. The CDR3 coding sequence is TGTGCCAGCAGCGCTGCAGGGGGCACTGAAGCTTTCTTT. It encodes CASSAAGGTEAFF. The rearrangement joins TRBV9 to TRBJ1-1, with TRBD1 matching 7 bases. The length of the CDR3 is 13 residues. The V and J ends lost 3 bases and 4 bases, in that order; junction bases with no gene match: 3. From germline, CDR1 is SGDLS and CDR2 YYNGEE.

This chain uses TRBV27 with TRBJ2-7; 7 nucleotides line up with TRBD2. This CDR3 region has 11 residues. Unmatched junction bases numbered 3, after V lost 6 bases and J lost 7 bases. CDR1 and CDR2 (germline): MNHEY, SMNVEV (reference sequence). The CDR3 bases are TGTGCCAGCAGGGGGGGGTGGGAGCAGTACTTC. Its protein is CASRGGWEQYF.

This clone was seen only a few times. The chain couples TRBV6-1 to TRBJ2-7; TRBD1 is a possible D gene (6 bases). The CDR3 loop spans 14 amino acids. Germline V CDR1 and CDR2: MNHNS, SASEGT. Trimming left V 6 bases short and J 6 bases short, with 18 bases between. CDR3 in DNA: TGTGCCAGCAGAGAACAAACAGGGATCGGCGAGCAGTACTTC. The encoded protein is CASREQTGIGEQYF.

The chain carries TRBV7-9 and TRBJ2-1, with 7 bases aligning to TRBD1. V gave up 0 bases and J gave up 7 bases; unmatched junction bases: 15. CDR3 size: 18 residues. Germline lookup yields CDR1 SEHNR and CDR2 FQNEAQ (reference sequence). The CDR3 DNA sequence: TGTGCCAGCAGCTTAGCAAGGGGCCTTCCGGGACAGAAGAATGAGCAGTTCTTC. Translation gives CASSLARGLPGQKNEQFF.

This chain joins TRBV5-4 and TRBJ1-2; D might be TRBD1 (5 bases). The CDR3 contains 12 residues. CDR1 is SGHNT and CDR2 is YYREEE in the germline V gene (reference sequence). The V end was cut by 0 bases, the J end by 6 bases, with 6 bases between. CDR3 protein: CASSLAGDGYTF. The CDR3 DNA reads TGTGCCAGCAGCTTGGCGGGGGATGGCTACACCTTC.

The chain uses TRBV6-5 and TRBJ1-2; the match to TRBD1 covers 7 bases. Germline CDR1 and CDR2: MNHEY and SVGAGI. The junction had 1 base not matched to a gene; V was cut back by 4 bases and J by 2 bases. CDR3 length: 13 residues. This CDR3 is CASSLDRNYGYTF. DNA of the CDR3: TGTGCCAGCAGTTTGGACAGGAACTATGGCTACACCTTC.

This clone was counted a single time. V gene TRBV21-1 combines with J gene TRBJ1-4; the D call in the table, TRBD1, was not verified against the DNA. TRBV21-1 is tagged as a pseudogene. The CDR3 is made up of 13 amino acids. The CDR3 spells CASNPTRGEKLFF. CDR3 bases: TGTGCCAGCAACCCAACCAGGGGTGAAAAACTGTTTTTT.

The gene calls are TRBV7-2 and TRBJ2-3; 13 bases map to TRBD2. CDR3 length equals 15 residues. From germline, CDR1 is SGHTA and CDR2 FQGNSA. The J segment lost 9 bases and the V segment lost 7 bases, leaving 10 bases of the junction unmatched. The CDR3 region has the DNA TGTGCCAGCACCCCTAGGACTAGCGGGAGTACGACGCAGTATTTT. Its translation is CASTPRTSGSTTQYF.

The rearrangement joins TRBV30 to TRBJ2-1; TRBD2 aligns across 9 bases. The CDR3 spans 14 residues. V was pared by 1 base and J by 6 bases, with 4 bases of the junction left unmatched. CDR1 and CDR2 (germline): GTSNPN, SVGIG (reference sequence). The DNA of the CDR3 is TGTGCCTGGAGTGGCGGGAGGGCCACCAATGAGCAGTTCTTC. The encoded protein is CAWSGGRATNEQFF.

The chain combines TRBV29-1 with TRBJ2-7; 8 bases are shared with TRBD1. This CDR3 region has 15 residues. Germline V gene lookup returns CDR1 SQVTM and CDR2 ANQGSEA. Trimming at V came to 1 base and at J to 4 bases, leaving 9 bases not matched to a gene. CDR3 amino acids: CSVEVPRQGNYEQYF. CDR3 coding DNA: TGCAGCGTTGAAGTTCCGAGACAGGGGAATTACGAGCAGTACTTC.

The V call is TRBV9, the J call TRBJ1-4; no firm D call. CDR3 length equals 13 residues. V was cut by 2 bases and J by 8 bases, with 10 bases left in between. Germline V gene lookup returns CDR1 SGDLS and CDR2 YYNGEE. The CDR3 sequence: CASSVGINEKLFF. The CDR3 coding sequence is TGTGCCAGCAGCGTCGGGATCAACGAAAAACTGTTTTTT.

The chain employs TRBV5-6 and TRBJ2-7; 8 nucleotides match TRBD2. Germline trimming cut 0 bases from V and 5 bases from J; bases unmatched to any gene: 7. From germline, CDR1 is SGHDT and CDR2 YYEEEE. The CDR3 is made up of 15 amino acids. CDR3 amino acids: CASSLGVGRGDEQYF. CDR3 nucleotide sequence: TGTGCCAGCAGCTTGGGAGTGGGGCGGGGGGACGAGCAGTACTTC. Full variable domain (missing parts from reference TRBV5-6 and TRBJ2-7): DAGVTQSPTHLIKTRGQQVTLRCSPKSGHDTVSWYQQALGQGPQFIFQYYEEEERQRGNFPDRFSGHQFPNYSSELNVNALLLGDSALYLCASSLGVGRGDEQYFGPGTRLTVT.